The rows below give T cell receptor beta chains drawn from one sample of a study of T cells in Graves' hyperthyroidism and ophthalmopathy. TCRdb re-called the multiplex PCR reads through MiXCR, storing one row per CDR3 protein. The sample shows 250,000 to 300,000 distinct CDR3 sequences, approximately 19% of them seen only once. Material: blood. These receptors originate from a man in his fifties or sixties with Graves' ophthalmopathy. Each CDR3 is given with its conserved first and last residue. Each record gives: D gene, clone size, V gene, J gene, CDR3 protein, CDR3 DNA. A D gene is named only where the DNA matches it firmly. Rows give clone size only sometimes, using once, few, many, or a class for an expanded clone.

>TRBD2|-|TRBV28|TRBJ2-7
CASSFPLAGGSYEQYF
TGTGCCAGCAGTTTCCCTCTAGCGGGAGGTTCCTACGAGCAGTACTTC
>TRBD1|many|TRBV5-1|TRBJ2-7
CASSPDRGLAYEQYF
TGCGCCAGCAGTCCGGACAGGGGTCTTGCCTACGAGCAGTACTTC
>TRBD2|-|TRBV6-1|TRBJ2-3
CASSEDELAGVGDTQYF
TGTGCCAGCAGTGAGGACGAACTAGCGGGAGTTGGAGATACGCAGTATTTT
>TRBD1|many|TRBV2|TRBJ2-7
CASARTGPYEQYF
TGTGCCAGCGCGAGGACAGGCCCCTACGAGCAGTACTTC
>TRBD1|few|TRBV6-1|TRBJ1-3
CASEGQGRNTIYF
TGTGCCAGCGAAGGACAGGGGAGAAACACCATATATTTT
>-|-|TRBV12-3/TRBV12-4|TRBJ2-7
CASSPAGFEQYF
TGTGCCAGCAGCCCAGCAGGGTTCGAGCAGTACTTC
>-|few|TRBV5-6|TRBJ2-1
CASSLNLGYTYNEQFF
TGTGCCAGCAGCTTGAATTTGGGTTATACCTACAATGAGCAGTTCTTC
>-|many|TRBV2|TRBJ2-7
CASSEVAGLAQYF
TGTGCCAGCAGTGAAGTGGCGGGTCTTGCGCAGTACTTC
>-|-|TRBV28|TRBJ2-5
CASSQTRGQETQYF
TGTGCCAGCAGTCAGACAAGAGGGCAAGAGACCCAGTACTTC
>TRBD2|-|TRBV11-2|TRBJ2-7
CASSSAGTSAPSREQYF
TGTGCCAGCAGCTCAGCCGGGACTAGCGCCCCCTCCCGCGAGCAGTACTTC
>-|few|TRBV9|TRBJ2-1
CASSVLGGVPYNEQFF
TGTGCCAGCAGCGTACTAGGAGGGGTTCCCTACAATGAGCAGTTCTTC
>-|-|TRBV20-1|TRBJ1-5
CSARRAGAVSNQPQHF
TGCAGTGCTAGACGGGCAGGGGCTGTCAGCAATCAGCCCCAGCATTTT
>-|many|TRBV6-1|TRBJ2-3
CASSERGRVGTDTQYF
TGTGCCAGCAGTGAAAGGGGCAGGGTGGGTACAGATACGCAGTATTTT
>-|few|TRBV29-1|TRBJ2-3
CSVEDHGPFTQYF
TGCAGCGTTGAAGATCATGGCCCTTTTACGCAGTATTTT
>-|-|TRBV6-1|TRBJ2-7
CASRTTGFRYEQYF
TGTGCCAGCAGGACTACAGGGTTTCGATACGAGCAGTACTTC
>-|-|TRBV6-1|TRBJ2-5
CASSERDTTPYF
TGTGCCAGCAGTGAGCGGGACACCACCCCGTACTTC
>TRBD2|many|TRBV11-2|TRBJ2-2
CASSSFRGGSGTGELFF
TGTGCCAGCAGCTCTTTCCGGGGCGGGAGCGGGACCGGGGAGCTGTTTTTT
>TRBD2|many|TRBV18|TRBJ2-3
CASFQTSGSSADTQYF
TGTGCCAGCTTTCAGACTAGCGGGAGTTCAGCAGATACGCAGTATTTT
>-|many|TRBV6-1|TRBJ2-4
CASRQGPKNIQYF
TGTGCCAGCAGACAGGGACCCAAAAACATTCAGTACTTC
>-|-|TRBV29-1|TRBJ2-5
CSALRPETQYF
TGCAGCGCCCTCAGACCGGAGACCCAGTACTTC
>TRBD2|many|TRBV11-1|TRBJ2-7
CASSYGTSRTYEQYF
TGTGCCAGCAGCTACGGGACTAGCAGGACCTACGAGCAGTACTTC
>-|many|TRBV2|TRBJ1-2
CASTEQVNYGYTF
TGTGCCAGCACCGAGCAGGTGAACTATGGCTACACCTTC
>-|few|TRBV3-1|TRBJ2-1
CASRPSVGAEQFF
TGTGCCAGCAGACCATCCGTGGGGGCTGAGCAGTTCTTC
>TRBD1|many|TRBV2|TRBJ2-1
CASTRDRYNEQFF
TGTGCCAGCACCAGGGACAGATACAATGAGCAGTTCTTC
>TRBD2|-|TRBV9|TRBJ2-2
CASRGGVDGSGELFF
TGTGCCAGCAGGGGGGGGGTCGACGGGTCCGGGGAGCTGTTTTTT